The 23 T cell receptor beta chains below were found in one sample sequenced in a study of T cell changes during pregnancy in multiple sclerosis. Assay: immunoSEQ multiplex PCR; the TCRdb copy retains only in-frame clones and omits some. This table has 70,000 to 95,000 clones, approximately 94% appearing once. This specimen was peripheral blood, taken after pregnancy. These receptors were taken from a female donor in good health, enrolled as a control in a pregnancy study.

The rearrangement uses TRBV6-6 and TRBJ2-4, with 7 bases lining up with TRBD2. Germline-derived CDR1 and CDR2 are MNHNY and SVGAGI (reference sequence). This CDR3 region has 16 residues. After removal of 7 bases from V and 5 bases from J, the junction contained 14 bases not matched to a gene. The CDR3 is CASTIPRAGLENIQYF. The CDR3 nucleotides are TGTGCCAGCACCATCCCAAGAGCGGGACTCGAAAACATTCAGTACTTC.

The rearrangement uses TRBV5-1 and TRBJ2-1; 8 bases map to TRBD2. Germline CDR1 SGHRS, CDR2 YFSETQ. This CDR3 is built from 16 residues. V was clipped by 3 bases and J by 8 bases; unmatched bases: 13. The CDR3 DNA reads TGCGCCAGCAGCTGGAGCAACACGGGGGGGCCCGATGAGCAGTTCTTC. Translation: CASSWSNTGGPDEQFF.

The V call is TRBV25-1, the J call TRBJ2-1; the match to TRBD1 covers 8 bases. With V trimmed by 3 bases and J by 4 bases, 14 bases remained unmatched. Germline V lookup: CDR1 MGHDK, CDR2 SYGVNS. There are 18 residues in the CDR3. CDR3 coding DNA: TGTGCCAGCAGTGACAGGGGGCGGCCCGCTATTTCATACAATGAGCAGTTCTTC. As protein: CASSDRGRPAISYNEQFF.

The V and J genes are TRBV28 and TRBJ2-7; perhaps TRBD2 as D (5 bases). The CDR3 covers 14 residues. Trimming took 8 bases from V and 0 from J, leaving 14 bases between them. The V gene's germline CDR1 is MDHEN and CDR2 SYDVKM. The DNA for the CDR3 is TGTGCCAGCCGGGGAACTTTCAGCTCCTACGAGCAGTACTTC. Its protein product is CASRGTFSSYEQYF.

The rearrangement joins TRBV10-1 to TRBJ1-5, with a possible D match to TRBD1 (6 bases). The V end was cut by 8 bases, the J end by 0 bases, with 17 bases between. The CDR3 spans 16 residues. Germline assignment: CDR1 WNHNN and CDR2 SYGVQD (reference sequence). CDR3 sequence (DNA): TGCGCCAGCGCGAAGGGACATCCTCATAGCAATCAGCCCCAGCATTTT. It encodes CASAKGHPHSNQPQHF.

The table lists this clone with a few counts. V is TRBV29-1 and J is TRBJ1-1, with D possibly matching TRBD1 (5 bases). Trimming shortened V by 5 bases and J by 1 base, and 11 bases separated the two germline ends. The CDR3 is 13 residues long. Germline V gene sequence: CDR1 SQVTM, CDR2 ANQGSEA. As DNA, the CDR3 is TGCAGCGTTCATTGGACACCGAACACTGAAGCTTTCTTT. Encoded protein: CSVHWTPNTEAFF.

The chain links TRBV30 to TRBJ1-1, with D maybe TRBD1 (5 bases). Germline CDR1 is GTSNPN and CDR2 is SVGIG (reference sequence). The CDR3 runs 13 residues. V lost 4 bases to trimming and J lost 0 bases, with 9 bases between them. The CDR3 region has the DNA TGTGCCTGGACCCAGACAGTGAACACTGAAGCTTTCTTT. Translating gives CAWTQTVNTEAFF.

The CDR3 reads CAIPGHYAGELFF. CDR3 sequence (DNA): TGTGCCATCCCGGGACACTACGCCGGGGAGCTGTTTTTT. V usage is TRBV28 and J usage is TRBJ2-2; D may be TRBD1 (6 bases). Trimming took off 10 bases at V and 6 bases at J, with 15 bases between the two ends. The germline V gene has CDR1 MDHEN and CDR2 SYDVKM. The CDR3 length is 13 residues.

CDR3 sequence reads: CSDLSGLAGDTQYF. The CDR3 DNA reads as TGCAGCGACCTCTCCGGCCTAGCTGGAGATACGCAGTATTTT. The genes are TRBV29-1 and TRBJ2-3; D possibly corresponds to TRBD2 (5 bases). Trimming removed 7 bases at V and 5 bases at J, with 19 bases between. The CDR3 runs 14 residues. Germline V lookup: CDR1 SQVTM, CDR2 ANQGSEA.

The rearrangement joins TRBV5-1 to TRBJ1-3; 7 bases are a match to TRBD1. Trimming at V came to 4 bases and at J to 4 bases, leaving 5 bases not matched to a gene. The CDR3 is made up of 14 amino acids. CDR1 and CDR2 from the germline V gene are SGHRS and YFSETQ. The CDR3 coding sequence is TGCGCCAGCAGCACGGGACAGCCGGGAAACACCATATATTTT. Protein: CASSTGQPGNTIYF.

For this clone: Other nucleotide sequences in the sample specify the same CDR3. V usage is TRBV11-3 and J usage is TRBJ2-7, with TRBD1 matching 10 bases. The trim removed 1 base at V and 1 base at J, leaving 1 base unmatched. The CDR3 totals 15 residues. Germline CDR1 reads SGHNT; CDR2 reads YENEEA. The chain's CDR3 is CASSLGTGGSYEQYF. The CDR3 nucleotides read TGTGCCAGCAGCTTAGGGACAGGGGGTTCCTACGAGCAGTACTTC.

This chain joins TRBV7-2 and TRBJ1-2, with 7 bases fitting TRBD1. Trimming removed 1 base from V and 7 bases from J; junction bases left unmatched: 6. CDR1 is SGHTA and CDR2 is FQGNSA in the germline V gene. The CDR3 runs 14 residues. The CDR3 sequence: CASSLVWQGGGYTF. The CDR3 coding sequence is TGTGCCAGCAGCTTAGTATGGCAGGGGGGTGGCTACACCTTC.

The CDR3 reads CASSKGQVGWEQFF. As DNA, the CDR3 is TGTGCCAGCAGCAAAGGACAGGTCGGTTGGGAGCAGTTCTTC. This chain joins TRBV5-4 and TRBJ2-1; 7 bases align to TRBD1. V lost 4 bases to trimming and J lost 10 bases; unmatched junction nucleotides: 11. The germline V gene has CDR1 SGHNT and CDR2 YYREEE (reference sequence). The CDR3 totals 14 residues.

The chain recombines TRBV7-8 with TRBJ1-2; D may be TRBD1 (5 bases). This CDR3 contains 14 residues. V was shortened by 0 bases and J by 3 bases, with 8 bases between the two germline ends. Germline V gives CDR1 SGHVS, CDR2 FQNEAQ. The CDR3 sequence is CASSLAQGDYGYTF. Here the CDR3 DNA reads TGTGCCAGCAGCTTAGCCCAGGGCGACTATGGCTACACCTTC.

The chain carries TRBV4-3 and TRBJ1-3; D not resolved. V was shortened by 3 bases and J by 1 base, with 13 bases between the two germline ends. This CDR3 spans 16 amino acids. Germline V lookup: CDR1 LGHNA, CDR2 YSLEER. The CDR3 sequence is CASSHGRESSGNTIYF. The CDR3, as DNA: TGCGCCAGCAGCCATGGGCGGGAGTCTTCTGGAAACACCATATATTTT.

The chain joins TRBV6-5 to TRBJ1-1; 9 nucleotides match TRBD1. CDR1 MNHEY and CDR2 SVGAGI come from the germline V gene. The J segment lost 12 bases and the V segment lost 4 bases, leaving 9 bases of the junction unmatched. This CDR3 spans 13 amino acids. This CDR3 reads CASSSTGGQGTFF. Here the CDR3 DNA reads TGTGCCAGCAGTTCCACGGGGGGACAGGGTACTTTCTTT.

The chain combines TRBV19 with TRBJ2-6; D call uncertain. The CDR3 covers 13 residues. Trimming left V 6 bases short and J 4 bases short, with 7 bases between. Germline V gene data show CDR1 as LNHDA and CDR2 as SQIVND (reference sequence). The CDR3 sequence: CASSLAGANVLTF. In nucleotides, the CDR3 is TGTGCCAGTAGCCTCGCGGGGGCCAACGTCCTGACTTTC.

This chain links TRBV5-1 with TRBJ1-2; D remains unclear. V lost 4 bases, J lost 4 bases, and 8 bases lay in between. The germline gives CDR1 SGHRS, CDR2 YFSETQ. The CDR3 has 12 amino acids. This chain's CDR3 is CASSPGFYGYTF. In DNA form, the CDR3 reads TGCGCCAGCAGCCCGGGGTTCTATGGCTACACCTTC.

Notes on this clone: Other DNA sequences in the same sample also yield this CDR3. The V gene is TRBV7-9, the J gene TRBJ2-1, with D possibly matching TRBD2 (5 bases). Germline V gene data show CDR1 as SEHNR and CDR2 as FQNEAQ (reference sequence). The CDR3 consists of 13 residues. Trimming left V 1 base short and J 7 bases short, with 8 bases between. In DNA, the CDR3 is TGTGCCAGCAGCTTAGGCGGGCGGAATGAGCAGTTCTTC. Translating it yields CASSLGGRNEQFF.

The rearrangement joins TRBV5-6 to TRBJ1-1; possible D gene TRBD1, 6 bases. The CDR3 runs 16 residues. The germline V gene has CDR1 SGHDT and CDR2 YYEEEE. Trimming removed 4 bases from V and 0 bases from J, with 16 bases in between. Here the CDR3 reads CASSEPDRPLNTEAFF. CDR3 in DNA: TGTGCCAGCAGCGAACCTGACAGGCCGTTGAACACTGAAGCTTTCTTT.

The V and J genes are TRBV5-6 and TRBJ2-7, with a tentative D call TRBD2 (5 bases). CDR3 length equals 13 residues. V was shortened by 6 bases and J by 6 bases, with 16 bases between the two germline ends. CDR1 is SGHDT and CDR2 is YYEEEE in the germline V gene. CDR3 bases: TGTGCCAGCATTCCCCCGGGTGGGAGCGAGCAGTACTTC. This translates into CASIPPGGSEQYF. The variable domain in full, completed from reference TRBV5-6 and TRBJ2-7, reads DAGVTQSPTHLIKTRGQQVTLRCSPKSGHDTVSWYQQALGQGPQFIFQYYEEEERQRGNFPDRFSGHQFPNYSSELNVNALLLGDSALYLCASIPPGGSEQYFGPGTRLTVT.

This clone was recorded a few times. The rearrangement uses TRBV7-9 and TRBJ2-2; 9 bases are a match to TRBD2. Germline loops: CDR1 SEHNR, CDR2 FQNEAQ (reference sequence). The CDR3 consists of 18 residues. V lost 1 base, J lost 1 base, and 7 bases stayed unmatched. CDR3 nucleotide sequence: TGTGCCAGCAGCTTAGGCGGGAGGGCCCGCAAGAACACCGGGGAGCTGTTTTTT. Protein product: CASSLGGRARKNTGELFF.

This chain links TRBV9 with TRBJ1-6, with 10 bases aligning to TRBD1. V shed 5 bases and J 10 bases; nucleotides not matched to a gene: 6. Germline lookup yields CDR1 SGDLS and CDR2 YYNGEE. The CDR3 has 14 amino acids. The CDR3 DNA reads as TGTGCCAGCAGTGGGGACAGGGGAAGATCACCCCTCCACTTT. It specifies CASSGDRGRSPLHF.